A single sample gave rise to the 14 T cell receptor beta chains below, sequenced in a study of identical twins. MiXCR, run by TCRdb on the 5' RACE reads, gives a single entry per CDR3 protein. The sample includes fewer than 650,000 distinct CDR3 sequences, roughly 7.2% of them seen just once. These sequences were also reported in another study, on yellow fever vaccine responses in identical twins.

The sequenced sample consisted of PBMCs. The receptor set was obtained from a woman aged 18-29 years in good health.

Points on this clonotype: This may come from a read error, since a much larger clone is one base off. The chain combines TRBV18 with TRBJ2-4; either TRBD1 or TRBD2 may supply D (5 bases each). Per the germline V gene, CDR1 is KGHSH and CDR2 is LQKENI. The CDR3 runs to 13 residues. Trimming stripped 3 bases from V and 11 bases from J, with 14 bases between. The CDR3 DNA reads TGTGCCAGCTCACCGTCGGACGGGGCCTTTCAGTACTTC. Its protein product is CASSPSDGAFQYF.

The genes are TRBV4-1 and TRBJ1-4; D not resolved. The length of the CDR3 is 14 residues. Trimming stripped 2 bases from V and 4 bases from J, with 8 bases between. In germline, CDR1 is MGHRA, CDR2 YSYEKL. The CDR3 DNA follows: TGCGCCAGCAGCCAAATTGGCCTTAATGAAAAACTGTTTTTT. Amino acids: CASSQIGLNEKLFF.

The gene calls are TRBV3-1 and TRBJ1-1; 9 bases map to TRBD1. Trimming at V came to 3 bases and at J to 1 base, leaving 6 bases not matched to a gene. The CDR3 is 16 residues long. Germline V gene sequence: CDR1 LGHDT, CDR2 YNNKEL (reference sequence). CDR3 protein: CASSQEGTGPNTEAFF. CDR3 nucleotide sequence: TGTGCCAGCAGCCAGGAAGGGACAGGGCCGAACACTGAAGCTTTCTTT.

This clonotype was observed a few times. The chain combines TRBV29-1 with TRBJ2-1; 11 nucleotides match TRBD2. V lost 8 bases and J lost 7; bases outside the gene matches: 16. Germline V gives CDR1 SQVTM, CDR2 ANQGSEA. The CDR3 consists of 16 residues. The CDR3 reads CSTRMGSGGAGNEQFF. For the CDR3, the DNA is TGCAGCACCCGCATGGGTAGCGGGGGGGCCGGTAATGAGCAGTTCTTC.

The genes are TRBV7-9 and TRBJ2-3, with TRBD2 matching over 7 bases. Germline lookup yields CDR1 SEHNR and CDR2 FQNEAQ (reference sequence). V was clipped by 4 bases and J by 3 bases; unmatched bases: 10. CDR3 length equals 16 residues. The DNA of the CDR3 is TGTGCCAGCAGCTGGGAGGCGGGAGTACGGACAGATACGCAGTATTTT. Translating gives CASSWEAGVRTDTQYF.

This clonotype was detected ten times or more. The chain joins TRBV6-6 to TRBJ2-7; 8 nucleotides align to TRBD1. CDR1 MNHNY and CDR2 SVGAGI come from the germline V gene (reference sequence). With V trimmed by 2 bases and J by 3 bases, 0 bases remained unmatched. This CDR3 has 13 residues. The CDR3, as DNA: TGTGCCAGCAGTTACGACAGGGGCTACGAGCAGTACTTC. Protein product: CASSYDRGYEQYF.

The V gene is TRBV11-2, the J gene TRBJ2-1; TRBD1 matches 9 bases. The germline V gene encodes CDR1 SGHAT and CDR2 FQNNGV. The junction had 13 bases not matched to a gene; V was cut back by 1 base and J by 9 bases. The CDR3 covers 17 residues. In DNA form, the CDR3 reads TGTGCCAGCAGCTTAGCAGGACCGGGACAGGGAATTGGTGAGCAGTTCTTC. Protein: CASSLAGPGQGIGEQFF.

This chain connects TRBV2 to TRBJ2-7; D remains unclear. Germline V gene data show CDR1 as SNHLY and CDR2 as FYNNEI. The CDR3 is 12 amino acids. The V gene lost 4 bases and the J gene lost 2 bases, with 6 bases spanning the gap. CDR3 sequence: CASSVVAYEQYV. DNA of the CDR3: TGTGCCAGCAGTGTTGTAGCCTACGAGCAGTACGTC.

Comment on this clonotype: This sequence may be a read error, since a much larger clone differs from it by one base. The chain couples TRBV28 to TRBJ2-3; D unresolved. The CDR3 runs to 15 residues. Deletions cut 7 bases from V and 3 bases from J, with 17 bases between. CDR1 is MDHEN and CDR2 is SYDVKM in the germline V gene. The chain's CDR3 is CASTDIRDWTDTQYF. Written as DNA, the CDR3 is TGTGCCAGCACCGATATCCGAGATTGGACAGATACGCAGTATTTT.

For the CDR3, the DNA is TGTGCCACCAGCAGAGACCCCCCACTAGCGGGAGGGCGGTCCTCCTACGAGCAGTACTTC. Its protein is CATSRDPPLAGGRSSYEQYF. V usage is TRBV15 and J usage is TRBJ2-7; 13 bases fit TRBD2. Trimming removed 0 bases from V and 0 bases from J; junction bases left unmatched: 11. Germline loops: CDR1 LNHNV, CDR2 YYDKDF (reference sequence). This CDR3 comprises 20 residues.

This clonotype was seen a handful of times. J is TRBJ2-3 and V is TRBV12-3 or TRBV12-4; a possible D gene is TRBD2 (6 bases). Between the trimmed V and J ends, which lost 2 bases and 1 base, there was a span of 16 bases. The CDR3 loop spans 17 amino acids. The CDR3 DNA sequence: TGTGCCAGCAGTTTAAGGGGTCGGGGGTTGCGCACAGATACGCAGTATTTT. As protein: CASSLRGRGLRTDTQYF.

This clonotype was seen repeatedly, ten times or more. The chain has TRBV7-8 and TRBJ2-7, with D possibly TRBD2 on 5 matching bases. Trimming left V 3 bases short and J 5 bases short, with 8 bases between. The CDR3 is made up of 12 amino acids. Germline CDR1 is SGHVS and CDR2 is FQNEAQ. As DNA, the CDR3 is TGTGCCAGCAGCTTCAAAGCGGACGAGCAGTACTTC. Protein: CASSFKADEQYF. The full variable domain, completed using reference TRBV7-8 and TRBJ2-7, is GAGVSQSPRYKVAKRGQDVALRCDPISGHVSLFWYQQALGQGPEFLTYFQNEAQLDKSGLPSDRFFAERPEGSVSTLKIQRTQQEDSAVYLCASSFKADEQYFGPGTRLTVT.

This clonotype was observed a handful of times. The chain recombines TRBV5-1 with TRBJ2-1; the D is unclear. The CDR3 runs 13 residues. Trimming took off 0 bases at V and 5 bases at J, with 6 bases between the two ends. CDR1 is SGHRS and CDR2 is YFSETQ in the germline V gene. The CDR3 loop reads CASSLVSNNEQFF. CDR3 nucleotides: TGCGCCAGCAGCTTGGTTAGCAACAATGAGCAGTTCTTC.

CDR3 amino acids: CASNTPNQPQHF. The CDR3 region has the DNA TGTGCCAGCAATACCCCCAATCAGCCCCAGCATTTT. This chain links TRBV28 with TRBJ1-5; D is ambiguous. In germline, CDR1 is MDHEN, CDR2 SYDVKM. CDR3 size: 12 residues. V was pared by 7 bases and J by 3 bases, with 7 bases between.